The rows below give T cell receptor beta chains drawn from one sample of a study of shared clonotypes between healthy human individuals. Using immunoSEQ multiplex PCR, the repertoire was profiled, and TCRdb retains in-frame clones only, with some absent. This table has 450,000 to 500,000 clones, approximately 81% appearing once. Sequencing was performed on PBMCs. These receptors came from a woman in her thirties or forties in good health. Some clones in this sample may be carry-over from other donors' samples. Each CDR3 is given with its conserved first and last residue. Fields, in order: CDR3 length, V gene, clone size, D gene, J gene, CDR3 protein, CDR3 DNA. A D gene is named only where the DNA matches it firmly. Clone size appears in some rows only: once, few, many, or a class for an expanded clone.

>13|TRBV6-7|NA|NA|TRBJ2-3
CASSYPRGDTQYF
TGTGCCAGCAGTTACCCTAGGGGGGATACGCAGTATTTT
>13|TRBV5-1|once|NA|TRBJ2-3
CASSHPTTDTQYF
TGCGCCAGCAGCCATCCGACCACAGATACGCAGTATTTT
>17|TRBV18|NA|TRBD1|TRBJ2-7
CASSPFLGDRGIYEQYF
TGTGCCAGCTCACCATTCCTCGGGGACAGGGGCATCTACGAGCAGTACTTC
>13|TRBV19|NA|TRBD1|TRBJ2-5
CASRTGAGETQYF
TGTGCCAGTAGGACAGGGGCGGGAGAGACCCAGTACTTC
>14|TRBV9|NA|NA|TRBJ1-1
CASSVDLGVSEAFF
TGTGCCAGCAGCGTAGATTTAGGGGTGTCTGAAGCTTTCTTT
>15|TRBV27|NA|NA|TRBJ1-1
CASSYGSGLNTEAFF
TGTGCCAGCAGTTATGGGTCAGGACTGAACACTGAAGCTTTCTTT
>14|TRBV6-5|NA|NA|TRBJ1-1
CASSYSSFLNEAFF
TGTGCCAGCAGTTACTCATCGTTCTTAAATGAAGCTTTCTTT
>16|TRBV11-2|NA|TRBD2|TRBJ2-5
CASSEGLAELQETQYF
TGTGCCAGCAGCGAGGGACTAGCGGAGCTCCAAGAGACCCAGTACTTC
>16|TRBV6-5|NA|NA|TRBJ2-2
CASSYSGAAAGGELFF
TGTGCCAGCAGTTACTCTGGGGCTGCCGCTGGGGGGGAGCTGTTTTTT
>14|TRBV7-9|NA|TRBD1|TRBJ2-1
CASRFYDRDNEQFF
TGTGCCAGCAGGTTCTATGACAGGGACAATGAGCAGTTCTTC
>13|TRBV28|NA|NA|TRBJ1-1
CAGVNSGNTEAFF
TGTGCCGGAGTAAACTCAGGGAACACTGAAGCTTTCTTT
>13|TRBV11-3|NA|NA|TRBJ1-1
CASSLERDTEAFF
TGTGCCAGCAGCTTAGAGCGGGACACTGAAGCTTTCTTT
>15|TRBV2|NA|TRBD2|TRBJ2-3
CASSTQRGVGDTQYF
TGTGCCAGCAGTACTCAGCGGGGGGTGGGAGATACGCAGTATTTT
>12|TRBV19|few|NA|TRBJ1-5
CATWDSYQPQHF
TGTGCCACCTGGGACTCTTACCAGCCCCAGCATTTT
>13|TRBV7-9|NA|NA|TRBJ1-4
CASSWIENEKLFF
TGTGCCAGCAGCTGGATCGAGAATGAAAAACTGTTTTTT
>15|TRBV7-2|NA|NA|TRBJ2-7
CASSLAQGTIYEQYF
TGTGCCAGCAGCTTAGCCCAGGGGACGATATACGAGCAGTACTTC
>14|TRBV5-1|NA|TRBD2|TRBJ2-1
CASKTSGTYNEQFF
TGCGCCAGCAAAACTAGCGGAACCTACAATGAGCAGTTCTTC
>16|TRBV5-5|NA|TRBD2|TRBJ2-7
CASSLAPLAGAYEQYF
TGTGCCAGCAGCTTGGCCCCACTAGCGGGAGCCTACGAGCAGTACTTC
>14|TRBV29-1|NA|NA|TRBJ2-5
CSVDIVGGRETQYF
TGCAGCGTTGATATCGTTGGGGGTCGAGAGACCCAGTACTTC
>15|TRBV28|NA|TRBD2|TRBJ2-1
CASSLGLAALNEQFF
TGTGCCAGCAGCCTCGGACTAGCGGCCCTCAATGAGCAGTTCTTC
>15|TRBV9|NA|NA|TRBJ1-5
CASSVDPYSNQPQHF
TGTGCCAGCAGCGTAGATCCCTATAGCAATCAGCCCCAGCATTTT
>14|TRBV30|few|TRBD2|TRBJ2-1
CAWRRLAANNEQFF
TGTGCCTGGAGGAGACTAGCGGCCAACAATGAGCAGTTCTTC
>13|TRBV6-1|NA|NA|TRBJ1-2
CASRWGLPDGYTF
TGTGCCAGCAGGTGGGGCCTCCCGGATGGCTACACCTTC
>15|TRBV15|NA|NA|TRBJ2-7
CATSRDPGSGYEQYF
TGTGCCACCAGCAGAGACCCGGGGTCGGGCTACGAGCAGTACTTC
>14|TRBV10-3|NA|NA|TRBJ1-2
CAIRTEGIPYGYTF
TGTGCCATCAGGACGGAAGGGATCCCTTATGGCTACACCTTC
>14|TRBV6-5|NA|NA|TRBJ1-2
CASSYSTGFYGYTF
TGTGCCAGCAGTTACTCGACAGGCTTCTATGGCTACACCTTC
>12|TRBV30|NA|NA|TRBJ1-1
CAWRSDSTEAFF
TGTGCCTGGAGATCAGATAGCACTGAAGCTTTCTTT
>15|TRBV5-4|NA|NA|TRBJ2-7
CASSFDGLGSYEQYF
TGTGCCAGCAGCTTCGACGGACTGGGTTCCTACGAGCAGTACTTC
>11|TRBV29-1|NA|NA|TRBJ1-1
CSVSKNTEAFF
TGCAGCGTTTCGAAGAACACTGAAGCTTTCTTT
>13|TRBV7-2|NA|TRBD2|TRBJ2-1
CASSPQRDHEQFF
TGTGCCAGCAGCCCCCAGCGGGACCATGAGCAGTTCTTC
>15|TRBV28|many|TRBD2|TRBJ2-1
CASSYRTSGLFEQFF
TGTGCCAGCAGTTACAGGACTAGCGGGTTGTTTGAGCAGTTCTTC
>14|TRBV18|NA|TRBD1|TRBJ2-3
CASSQTGGTDTQYF
TGTGCCAGCTCACAGACAGGGGGCACAGATACGCAGTATTTT
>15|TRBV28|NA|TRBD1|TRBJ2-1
CASSLRLQGAYEQFF
TGTGCCAGCAGTTTAAGGCTACAGGGGGCCTATGAGCAGTTCTTC
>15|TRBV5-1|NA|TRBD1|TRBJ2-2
CASRSGTGDTGELFF
TGCGCCAGCAGATCCGGGACAGGCGACACCGGGGAGCTGTTTTTT
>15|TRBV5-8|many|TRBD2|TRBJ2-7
CASSLGLAGVSEQYF
TGTGCCAGCAGCCTCGGACTAGCGGGAGTGAGCGAGCAGTACTTC
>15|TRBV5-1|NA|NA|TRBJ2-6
CASSLTLSGANVLTF
TGCGCCAGCAGCTTGACACTCTCTGGGGCCAACGTCCTGACTTTC
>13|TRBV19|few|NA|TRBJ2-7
CASRPTGTYEQYF
TGTGCCAGTAGGCCCACCGGGACCTACGAGCAGTACTTC
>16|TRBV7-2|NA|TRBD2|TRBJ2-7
CASSLERQREVYEQYF
TGTGCCAGCAGCTTAGAGCGGCAACGGGAGGTCTACGAGCAGTACTTC
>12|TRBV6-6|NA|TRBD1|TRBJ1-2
CASRTGGEGYTF
TGTGCCAGCCGAACAGGGGGCGAAGGCTACACCTTC
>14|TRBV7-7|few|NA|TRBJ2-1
CASSLRLEGNEQFF
TGTGCCAGCAGCTTAAGGCTAGAAGGCAATGAGCAGTTCTTC
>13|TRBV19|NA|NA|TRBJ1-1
CASSIPRNTEAFF
TGTGCCAGTAGTATACCAAGGAACACTGAAGCTTTCTTT
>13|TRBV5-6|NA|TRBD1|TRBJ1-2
CASSLDRGPGYTF
TGTGCCAGCAGCCTAGACAGGGGGCCCGGCTACACCTTC
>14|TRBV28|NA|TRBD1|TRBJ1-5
CASSSGGSNQPQHF
TGTGCCAGCAGTTCAGGGGGTAGCAATCAGCCCCAGCATTTT
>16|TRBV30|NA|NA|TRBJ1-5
CAWSVRRGVSNQPQHF
TGTGCCTGGAGTGTACGTCGGGGAGTTAGCAATCAGCCCCAGCATTTT
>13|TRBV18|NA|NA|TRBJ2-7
CASSRTDSSEQYF
TGTGCCAGCTCACGCACCGACTCATCGGAGCAGTACTTC
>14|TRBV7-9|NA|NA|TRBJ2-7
CASSYRGGDDEQYF
TGTGCCAGCAGCTACCGGGGCGGGGACGACGAGCAGTACTTC
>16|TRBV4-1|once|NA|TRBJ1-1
CASSQVNMGLTTEAFF
TGCGCCAGCAGCCAAGTTAATATGGGACTAACCACTGAAGCTTTCTTT
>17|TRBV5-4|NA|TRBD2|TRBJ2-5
CASSQGREGQGRETQYF
TGTGCCAGCAGCCAGGGGCGGGAGGGCCAGGGGCGAGAGACCCAGTACTTC
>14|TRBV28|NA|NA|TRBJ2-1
CASSEIPYSLKQFF
TGTGCCAGCAGTGAGATTCCCTATTCCCTCAAGCAGTTCTTC
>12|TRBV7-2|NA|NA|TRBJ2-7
CASSFRAYEQYF
TGTGCCAGCAGCTTCAGAGCCTACGAGCAGTACTTC
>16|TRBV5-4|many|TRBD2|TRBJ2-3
CASSLGTSGRADTQYF
TGTGCCAGCAGCTTGGGGACTAGCGGGAGGGCGGATACGCAGTATTTT
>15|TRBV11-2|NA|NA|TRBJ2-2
CASAGRGANTGELFF
TGTGCCAGCGCTGGGCGGGGTGCGAACACCGGGGAGCTGTTTTTT